Following are 28 T cell receptor beta chains from one sample sequenced in a study of monozygotic twins with inflammatory bowel disease. For each CDR3 protein, TCRdb gives one entry from its re-call of the 5' RACE reads, without DNA. This sample's table reports hundreds of thousands of distinct CDR3 sequences. Specimen: blood. These receptors were collected from a human donor with ulcerative colitis or Crohn's disease, or a healthy co-twin of an affected twin (not recorded which).

The chain has TRBV20-1 and TRBJ2-5; TCRdb calls TRBD2, which cannot be checked without DNA. CDR1 is DFQATT and CDR2 is SNEGSKA in the germline V gene (reference sequence). The CDR3 runs to 14 residues. The CDR3 sequence is CSARVGAFQETQYF.

The V call is TRBV29-1, the J call TRBJ2-5; with no DNA, the TCRdb D assignment of TRBD1 cannot be verified. Germline values: CDR1 SQVTM, CDR2 ANQGSEA. The CDR3 spans 15 residues. This chain's CDR3 is CSVDSAPGIQETQYF.

This chain links TRBV29-1 with TRBJ1-1; TCRdb designates TRBD1, a call that cannot be tested without DNA. Per the germline V gene, CDR1 is SQVTM and CDR2 is ANQGSEA. This CDR3 spans 13 amino acids. The CDR3 reads CSVDRGLGTEAFF. The full variable domain, its missing parts supplied by reference TRBV29-1 and TRBJ1-1, is SAVISQKPSRDICQRGTSLTIQCQVDSQVTMMFWYRQQPGQSLTLIATANQGSEATYESGFVIDKFPISRPNLTFSTLTVSNMSPEDSSIYLCSVDRGLGTEAFFGQGTRLTVV.

The chain is built from TRBV4-3 and TRBJ1-4. Germline CDR1 and CDR2: LGHNA and YSLEER. This CDR3 region has 14 residues. The CDR3: CASSQENSYEKLFF.

The CDR3 loop reads CASSLAGGPGGEQYF. V usage is TRBV12-3 or TRBV12-4 and J usage is TRBJ2-7; TCRdb selects TRBD2, and the lack of DNA leaves this call unchecked. The CDR3 loop spans 15 amino acids.

The chain couples TRBV18 to TRBJ1-5; TCRdb's D call of TRBD1 is untestable without DNA. CDR1 is KGHSH and CDR2 is LQKENI in the germline V gene. This CDR3 region has 16 residues. This chain's CDR3 is CASSPRGQGVGQPQHF.

The chain is built from TRBV5-1 and TRBJ2-5; there is no DNA to check the TCRdb D call of TRBD2. The CDR3 is 14 residues long. Looked up from germline, CDR1 is SGHRS and CDR2 is YFSETQ. CDR3 residues: CASSPGLVMGTQYF. The variable domain in full, completed from reference TRBV5-1 and TRBJ2-5, reads KAGVTQTPRYLIKTRGQQVTLSCSPISGHRSVSWYQQTPGQGLQFLFEYFSETQRNKGNFPGRFSGRQFSNSRSEMNVSTLELGDSALYLCASSPGLVMGTQYFGPGTRLLVL.

The chain combines TRBV10-3 with TRBJ2-1; the TCRdb call, TRBD1, lacks DNA for checking. Germline assignment: CDR1 ENHRY and CDR2 SYGVKD. The CDR3 sequence is 14 residues long. The CDR3 is CAITEDRGRNEQFF.

The chain links TRBV28 to TRBJ1-6. CDR1 is MDHEN, CDR2 SYDVKM, per germline. This CDR3 has 16 residues. The CDR3 protein is CASSFVDSSYNSPLHF.

The chain has TRBV20-1 and TRBJ2-7; as DNA is missing, the TRBD2 call by TCRdb cannot be tested. The germline gives CDR1 DFQATT, CDR2 SNEGSKA (reference sequence). This CDR3 has 14 residues. CDR3 sequence reads: CSAYVRGAGYEQYF.

This chain's CDR3 is CASSLVEGNGGYTF. This rearrangement joins TRBV7-9 to TRBJ1-2. CDR3 length: 14 residues. CDR1 and CDR2 from the germline V gene are SEHNR and FQNEAQ (reference sequence).

CDR3: CATHGRQDNSPLHF. V usage is TRBV7-8 and J usage is TRBJ1-6; with no DNA, the TCRdb D assignment of TRBD1 cannot be verified. This CDR3 has 14 residues. The germline gives CDR1 SGHVS, CDR2 FQNEAQ. Full variable domain (outside the CDR3, taken from reference TRBV7-8 and TRBJ1-6): GAGVSQSPRYKVAKRGQDVALRCDPISGHVSLFWYQQALGQGPEFLTYFQNEAQLDKSGLPSDRFFAERPEGSVSTLKIQRTQQEDSAVYLCATHGRQDNSPLHFGNGTRLTVT.

The rearrangement uses TRBV4-3 and TRBJ2-7. The germline V gene encodes CDR1 LGHNA and CDR2 YSLEER. This CDR3 spans 15 amino acids. The CDR3 sequence: CASSQFWEISYEQYF.

V gene TRBV5-1 combines with J gene TRBJ2-3. The germline CDR1 and CDR2 sequences are SGHRS and YFSETQ. This CDR3 is built from 13 residues. CDR3 protein: CASRPEGVDTQYF.

V usage is TRBV5-6 and J usage is TRBJ1-1; TCRdb outputs TRBD1, but without DNA this stays unchecked. CDR3 length equals 15 residues. Germline V gives CDR1 SGHDT, CDR2 YYEEEE. CDR3 in amino acids: CASSIWGQGNTEAFF.

The chain is built from TRBV3-1 and TRBJ2-1; TCRdb's D gene call, TRBD2, goes unchecked for lack of DNA. The germline gives CDR1 LGHDT, CDR2 YNNKEL (reference sequence). The CDR3 spans 15 residues. This CDR3 reads CASSQGGVESGEQFF.

The CDR3 spells CASSLAPGRGQYF. This chain links TRBV11-2 with TRBJ2-5; TCRdb returns TRBD1, unconfirmable since there is no DNA. The V gene's germline CDR1 is SGHAT and CDR2 FQNNGV. The CDR3 is 13 residues long.

The rearrangement joins TRBV5-1 to TRBJ2-1. Germline V gives CDR1 SGHRS, CDR2 YFSETQ. CDR3 size: 15 residues. The CDR3 loop reads CASSPTLSSYNEQFF.

The chain recombines TRBV7-2 with TRBJ2-5. Germline V gene lookup returns CDR1 SGHTA and CDR2 FQGNSA. CDR3 length equals 14 residues. CDR3: CASSLVVGLETQYF. The full variable domain, rest sourced from reference TRBV7-2 and TRBJ2-5, is GAGVSQSPSNKVTEKGKDVELRCDPISGHTALYWYRQSLGQGLEFLIYFQGNSAPDKSGLPSDRFSAERTGGSVSTLTIQRTQQEDSAVYLCASSLVVGLETQYFGPGTRLLVL.

This chain connects TRBV24-1 to TRBJ2-1; absent DNA, TCRdb's TRBD1 call cannot be checked. This CDR3 contains 12 residues. Germline V lookup: CDR1 KGHDR, CDR2 SFDVKD. The CDR3 protein is CATSGPRIEQFF.

CDR3 in amino acids: CASSLGTPSYEQYF. The chain employs TRBV28 and TRBJ2-7; the TRBD1 assignment by TCRdb is unverifiable without DNA. The germline CDR1 and CDR2 sequences are MDHEN and SYDVKM. CDR3 length: 14 residues.

This chain uses TRBV4-2 with TRBJ2-7; there is no DNA to check the TCRdb D call of TRBD1. CDR3 length equals 15 residues. Germline V gene data show CDR1 as LGHNA and CDR2 as YNFKEQ. The CDR3 is CASSQRQESRYEQYF.

The gene calls are TRBV6-2 or TRBV6-3 and TRBJ2-1. Germline V CDR1 and CDR2: MNHEY, SVGEGT. The CDR3 totals 15 residues. The CDR3 sequence is CASSYSGLGYNEQFF.

This rearrangement joins TRBV10-3 to TRBJ2-7; TCRdb proposes TRBD2, but this gene call is untestable without DNA. CDR3 length: 17 residues. Germline loops: CDR1 ENHRY, CDR2 SYGVKD. The CDR3 spells CAITDHTQRGPSYEQYF.

The chain carries TRBV7-9 and TRBJ2-7; with no DNA, the TCRdb D assignment of TRBD1 cannot be verified. The CDR3 is 14 amino acids. In germline, CDR1 is SEHNR, CDR2 FQNEAQ (reference sequence). The chain's CDR3 is CATEGDRGAYEQYF.

The chain joins TRBV18 to TRBJ2-5; the TRBD2 assignment by TCRdb is unverifiable without DNA. Germline V lookup: CDR1 KGHSH, CDR2 LQKENI. CDR3 length: 16 residues. CDR3 loop: CASSPPIGLRQETQYF. Using reference TRBV18 and TRBJ2-5 for the parts outside the CDR3, the full variable domain is NAGVMQNPRHLVRRRGQEARLRCSPMKGHSHVYWYRQLPEEGLKFMVYLQKENIIDESGMPKERFSAEFPKEGPSILRIQQVVRGDSAAYFCASSPPIGLRQETQYFGPGTRLLVL.

The CDR3 sequence is CASSFLRAVSTDTQYF. This chain links TRBV7-8 with TRBJ2-3; with no DNA, the TCRdb D assignment of TRBD1 cannot be verified. Germline V gene sequence: CDR1 SGHVS, CDR2 FQNEAQ. The CDR3 length is 16 residues.

The CDR3 is CASSYGQGGVQETQYF. The chain links TRBV6-5 to TRBJ2-5; with no DNA, the TCRdb D assignment of TRBD1 cannot be verified. This CDR3 is 16 amino acids long. The V gene's germline CDR1 is MNHEY and CDR2 SVGAGI.